This TCR beta chain emerged from a study of a mutant IDH1 vaccine in newly diagnosed glioma. As for the study in general: Commencement of vaccination occurred 4-6 weeks following radiotherapy alone, or concurrently with temozolomide cycles. Earlier treatment was radiotherapy, temozolomide, or both, with most getting both.

Profiling relied on immunoSEQ multiplex PCR, and the TCRdb table lists in-frame clones only, not all of them. The table has 50,000 or so clones, around 84% seen once. The ends were cut back, 4 bases at V and 4 bases at J, with 5 bases in the middle. This CDR3 region has 12 residues. Germline V gene sequence: CDR1 MNHEY, CDR2 SVGAGI. Time point noted: week 5, during vaccination. One vaccine dose held 300 ug of mutant IDH1 20-mer peptide and came with topical imiquimod. To note about this clone: Its antigen is currently unknown. The same CDR3 arises from other DNA sequences in this sample as well.

This TCR was recovered from a woman in her forties or fifties with glioma. V is TRBV6-5 and J is TRBJ1-5, with D uncertain. The starting material was PBMCs, obtained from a glioma patient whose treatment included an IDH1 peptide vaccine. As DNA, the CDR3 is TGTGCCAGCAGTTCGTTGAATCAGCCCCAGCATTTT. Translated: CASSSLNQPQHF.